This TCR beta chain was recovered during a study of Tregs in tolerant kidney transplant recipients. Here immunoSEQ multiplex PCR was the method, and the copy in TCRdb shows in-frame clones only, minus some. Of under 50,000 clones in the sample, 91% were seen once. The V end was cut by 0 bases, the J end by 4 bases, with 10 bases between. Germline V gene lookup returns CDR1 PRHDT and CDR2 FYEKMQ (reference sequence). The CDR3 loop spans 15 amino acids. The rearrangement uses TRBV13 and TRBJ2-1; TRBD2 is a possible D gene (5 bases). The sequence came from a human donor in good health. Sample: Tregs from blood. The CDR3 loop is CASSLGGATYNEQFF. For the CDR3, the DNA is TGTGCCAGCAGCTTAGGGGGAGCTACTTACAATGAGCAGTTCTTC. Looking up the rest from reference TRBV13 and TRBJ2-1 gives the full variable domain: AAGVIQSPRHLIKEKRETATLKCYPIPRHDTVYWYQQGPGQDPQFLISFYEKMQSDKGSIPDRFSAQQFSDYHSELNMSSLELGDSALYFCASSLGGATYNEQFFGPGTRLTVL.